This is a list of T cell receptor beta chains from one sample in a study of T cells in Graves' hyperthyroidism and ophthalmopathy. TCRdb analysed the multiplex PCR reads with MiXCR anew, one entry per CDR3 protein. The repertoire holds 300,000 to 450,000 distinct CDR3 sequences, with 20% to 25% as singletons. The sequencing sample was made of blood. Receptor source: a man aged 50 to 60 with Graves' hyperthyroidism. Both conserved end residues are part of each CDR3. D genes are given only for firm matches. Clone size is given for some rows only: seen once, a few or many times, or a class if the clone is expanded.

cdr3_nt,cdr3_aa,j_call,v_call,clone_size,d_call
TGTGCCAGCGTGGGACTAGCGGGAGGACCCTACAATGAGCAGTTCTTC,CASVGLAGGPYNEQFF,TRBJ2-1,TRBV7-9,NA,TRBD2
TGTGCCAGCAGCCGACTAGCTAACACCGGGGAGCTGTTTTTT,CASSRLANTGELFF,TRBJ2-2,TRBV12-3/TRBV12-4,NA,TRBD2
TGTGCCACCACACCTGGAGAACCCACAGATACGCAGTATTTT,CATTPGEPTDTQYF,TRBJ2-3,TRBV24-1,few,NA
TGTGCCAGAAGCTTCACAGGGAGGCAAGAGACCCAGTACTTC,CARSFTGRQETQYF,TRBJ2-5,TRBV7-9,NA,NA
TGCAGTGCTAGGAGACAGGGGCCAAGTACTGAAGCTTTCTTT,CSARRQGPSTEAFF,TRBJ1-1,TRBV20-1,few,TRBD1
TGCAGCGTTGCGGCCGGGGGCAATGAGCAGTTCTTC,CSVAAGGNEQFF,TRBJ2-1,TRBV29-1,NA,NA
TGTGCCAGTAGTATAACAGGGGGCGAGCATTTTTTTGGCTACACCTTC,CASSITGGEHFFGYTF,TRBJ1-2,TRBV19,few,TRBD1
TGTGCCAGCAGTCAACTAGCGCATACAATTCCTAGCACAGATACGCAGTATTTT,CASSQLAHTIPSTDTQYF,TRBJ2-3,TRBV6-1,NA,TRBD2
TGTGCCAGCAGTGATACTAGCGGGAGGGCCGGTCTAGATACGCAGTATTTT,CASSDTSGRAGLDTQYF,TRBJ2-3,TRBV28,many,TRBD2
TGTGCCACCAGTGACTCCTTGGATGGCAGGGGTAGCAATCAGCCCCAGCATTTT,CATSDSLDGRGSNQPQHF,TRBJ1-5,TRBV24-1,NA,NA
TGTGCCAGCAGCCAAATCCCCAATGAGCAGTTCTTC,CASSQIPNEQFF,TRBJ2-1,TRBV7-9,NA,NA
TGTGCCAGCAGTGAAGCGCTAGGGGACAGAGAAGCTTTCTTT,CASSEALGDREAFF,TRBJ1-1,TRBV6-1,many,TRBD1
TGTGCCAGCAGCCCTGGAGGAGGATCTGGGGAGCAGTTCTTC,CASSPGGGSGEQFF,TRBJ2-1,TRBV11-2,many,NA
TGCAGTGCTAGAGATCCGGCCAGCTCCTACGAGCAGTACTTC,CSARDPASSYEQYF,TRBJ2-7,TRBV20-1,few,NA
TGCGCCAGCAGTGAATTTTTAGGAGGGCGGTTCCAAGAGACCCAGTACTTC,CASSEFLGGRFQETQYF,TRBJ2-5,TRBV10-1,NA,NA
TGTGCCAGCAGGCCCGGGACGGGTTCCTACGAGCAGTACTTC,CASRPGTGSYEQYF,TRBJ2-7,TRBV27,many,NA
TGCAGTGCTAGAGATGGGGTTAGCAATCAGCCCCAGCATTTT,CSARDGVSNQPQHF,TRBJ1-5,TRBV20-1,few,NA
TGCAGCGTTGTATTTAGGCAGGGAGGAGATGCGCAGTATTTT,CSVVFRQGGDAQYF,TRBJ2-3,TRBV29-1,NA,NA
TGTGCCACCACCAAAACGTGGACCGGGGAGCTGTTTTTT,CATTKTWTGELFF,TRBJ2-2,TRBV13,NA,NA
TGCAGTGCTGTTGATGTCGGGACAGGGTTTCTCCACGAGCAGTACTTC,CSAVDVGTGFLHEQYF,TRBJ2-7,TRBV20-1,NA,TRBD1
TGTGCCACCAGTGATTCGGGGCCTCGGGTGGATACGCAGTATTTT,CATSDSGPRVDTQYF,TRBJ2-3,TRBV24-1,many,NA
TGTGCCAGTAGTACCCGGGACAGGGGGAACACTGAAGCTTTCTTT,CASSTRDRGNTEAFF,TRBJ1-1,TRBV19,NA,TRBD1
TGTGCCAGCAGCCGTTGGGGTAGCGGGAACGGCGAGCAGTACTTC,CASSRWGSGNGEQYF,TRBJ2-7,TRBV6-2/TRBV6-3,few,TRBD2
TGTGCCAGCAGCTTATCATGGGGGGGGGGGGTGAACACTGAAGCTTTCTTT,CASSLSWGGGVNTEAFF,TRBJ1-1,TRBV7-8,few,NA
TGCGCCAGCAGACTCGGAGGGACTGAAGCTTTCTTT,CASRLGGTEAFF,TRBJ1-1,TRBV5-1,NA,NA
TGTGCCAGCAGCACAACCGGGACAGGGGCAATCAATGAGCAGTTCTTC,CASSTTGTGAINEQFF,TRBJ2-1,TRBV6-1,NA,TRBD1
TGTGCCAGCAGCTTTAGACTAGAGACAGATACGCAGTATTTT,CASSFRLETDTQYF,TRBJ2-3,TRBV5-5,NA,NA
TGTGCCAGCAGCTTAGCGCCTGGCGGGAGTTCCTACAATGAGCAGTTCTTC,CASSLAPGGSSYNEQFF,TRBJ2-1,TRBV7-2,few,TRBD2
TGTGCCAGCAGTGACGGGACGGGAACCTACGAGCAGTACTTC,CASSDGTGTYEQYF,TRBJ2-7,TRBV6-1,many,NA
TGCAGTGCCCATCCCGGGGGAGAGACCCAGTACTTC,CSAHPGGETQYF,TRBJ2-5,TRBV20-1,NA,NA
TGTGCCAGCAGTGGAGGGGGACAGGGGGCCACCGGGGAGCTGTTTTTT,CASSGGGQGATGELFF,TRBJ2-2,TRBV28,few,TRBD1
TGCGCCAGCAGCTCTACTACAGTAAACTATGGCTACACCTTC,CASSSTTVNYGYTF,TRBJ1-2,TRBV5-1,NA,NA
TGTGCCAGCCTGGGGAGGGACAGGGAATTGAACACTGAAGCTTTCTTT,CASLGRDRELNTEAFF,TRBJ1-1,TRBV2,few,TRBD1
TGTGCCAGCAGTGAATTTGGACAGGAGGGGAGTCAGCCCCAGCATTTT,CASSEFGQEGSQPQHF,TRBJ1-5,TRBV6-1,NA,TRBD1
TGTGCTAGTGGTTTGGCTACAGGGTCCAGTCAGCCCCAGCATTTT,CASGLATGSSQPQHF,TRBJ1-5,TRBV12-5,few,NA
TGTGCCACCGGGAGGGCCGGAGAGCAGTACTTC,CATGRAGEQYF,TRBJ2-7,TRBV6-1,NA,TRBD2
TGCAGCGTAGAAGAAGGGGGGATGAACACTGAAGCTTTCTTT,CSVEEGGMNTEAFF,TRBJ1-1,TRBV29-1,few,NA
TGTGCCAGCAGTTTACGGCCGCAAGAGACCCAGTACTTC,CASSLRPQETQYF,TRBJ2-5,TRBV12-3/TRBV12-4,many,NA
TGCAGTGCTAAACTAGCGGGGATCCCCAACTACGAGCAGTACTTC,CSAKLAGIPNYEQYF,TRBJ2-7,TRBV20-1,many,TRBD2
TGTGCCAGCAGTTACTCGCCGGTTGGGGAAAAACTGTTTTTT,CASSYSPVGEKLFF,TRBJ1-4,TRBV6-6,NA,NA